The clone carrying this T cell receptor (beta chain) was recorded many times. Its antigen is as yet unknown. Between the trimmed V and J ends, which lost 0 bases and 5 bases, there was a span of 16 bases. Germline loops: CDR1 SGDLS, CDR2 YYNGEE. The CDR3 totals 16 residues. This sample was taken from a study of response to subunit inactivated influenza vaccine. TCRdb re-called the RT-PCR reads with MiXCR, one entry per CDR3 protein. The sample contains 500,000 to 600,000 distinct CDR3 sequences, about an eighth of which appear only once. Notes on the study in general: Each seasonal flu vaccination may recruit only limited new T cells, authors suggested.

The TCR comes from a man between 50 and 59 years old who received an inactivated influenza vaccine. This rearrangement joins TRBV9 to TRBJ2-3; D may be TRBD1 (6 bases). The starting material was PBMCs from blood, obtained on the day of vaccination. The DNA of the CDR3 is TGTGCCAGCAGCGTAGGTTCACAGGGAATAATAGATACGCAGTATTTT. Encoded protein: CASSVGSQGIIDTQYF. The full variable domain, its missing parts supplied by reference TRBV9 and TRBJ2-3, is DSGVTQTPKHLITATGQRVTLRCSPRSGDLSVYWYQQSLDQGLQFLIQYYNGEERAKGNILERFSAQQFPDLHSELNLSSLELGDSALYFCASSVGSQGIIDTQYFGPGTRLTVL.